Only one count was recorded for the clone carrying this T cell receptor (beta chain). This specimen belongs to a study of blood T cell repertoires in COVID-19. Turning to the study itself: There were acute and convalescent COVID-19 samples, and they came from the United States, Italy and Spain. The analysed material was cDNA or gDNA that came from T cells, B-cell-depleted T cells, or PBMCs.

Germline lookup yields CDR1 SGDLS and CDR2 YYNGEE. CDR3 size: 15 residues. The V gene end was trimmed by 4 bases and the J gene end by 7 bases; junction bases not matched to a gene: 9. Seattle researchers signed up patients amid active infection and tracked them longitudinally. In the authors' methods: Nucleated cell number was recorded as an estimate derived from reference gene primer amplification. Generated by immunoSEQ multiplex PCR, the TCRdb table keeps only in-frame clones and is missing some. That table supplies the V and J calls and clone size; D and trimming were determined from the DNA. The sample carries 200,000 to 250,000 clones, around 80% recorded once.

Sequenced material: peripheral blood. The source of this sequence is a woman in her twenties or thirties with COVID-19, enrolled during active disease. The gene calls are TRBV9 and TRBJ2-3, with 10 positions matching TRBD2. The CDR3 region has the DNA TGTGCCAGCAGCACTAGCGGGGAGGGGTCAAATACGCAGTATTTT. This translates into CASSTSGEGSNTQYF.